This T cell receptor (beta chain) was sequenced in a study of OX40 agonist ivuxolimab in advanced cancers. Study at large: From 23 to 79 years was the age range, with a mean of around 60 years, and about 78% were male. General study findings and limits: Among expanded peripheral T cells, antigen specificity went undetermined.

The CDR3 is 14 amino acids. CDR1 is SGDLS and CDR2 is YYNGEE in the germline V gene. With 3 bases removed from V and 12 bases from J, the gap between germline ends came to 21 bases. A history of autoimmune disease or systemic immunosuppression excluded patients. Profiling relied on immunoSEQ multiplex PCR, and the TCRdb table lists in-frame clones only, not all of them. This table has roughly 81,000 clones, nearly 95% appearing once. Concerning this clone: Its cognate antigen is unknown.

The J gene is TRBJ1-1, the V gene TRBV9, with unresolved D. This receptor was taken from an adult with an advanced solid tumor such as melanoma, head and neck, liver or kidney cancer. Sequences were derived from CD4+ or CD8+ T cells sorted from blood, sampled in a trial of the OX40 agonist ivuxolimab. CDR3 protein: CASSAAPNVITPFF. Written as DNA, the CDR3 is TGTGCCAGCAGCGCCGCCCCCAACGTTATTACACCTTTCTTT. Full variable domain (outside the CDR3, taken from reference TRBV9 and TRBJ1-1): DSGVTQTPKHLITATGQRVTLRCSPRSGDLSVYWYQQSLDQGLQFLIQYYNGEERAKGNILERFSAQQFPDLHSELNLSSLELGDSALYFCASSAAPNVITPFFGQGTRLTVV.